A selection of T cell receptor beta chains follows, all from one sample in a study of T cell repertoires in cytomegalovirus infection. MiXCR, run by TCRdb on the reads, gives a single entry per CDR3 protein. Of around 500,000 distinct CDR3 sequences listed, approximately 46% are singletons. Antigens for these TCRs are unknown. The specimen comprised cultured PBMCs, sampled from culture after CMV antigen stimulation. All receptors come from a human donor in good health (CMV status not recorded). Some clones in this sample may be carry-over from other donors' samples. CDR3s include the opening cysteine and the closing phenylalanine or tryptophan. A D gene is named only where the DNA matches it firmly. The size entry is marked missing in some rows and otherwise reads once, few, many or a size class.

>TRBV4-1|NA|TRBJ1-1|NA
CASSRVGKTNTEAFF
TGCGCCAGCAGCCGGGTGGGGAAGACGAACACTGAAGCTTTCTTT
>TRBV5-1|NA|TRBJ2-3|NA
CASRATASGGADTQYF
TGCGCCAGCCGAGCCACGGCGTCCGGCGGGGCAGATACGCAGTATTTT
>TRBV7-2|NA|TRBJ2-3|TRBD2
CASSAGLYTQYF
TGTGCCAGCAGCGCGGGACTATATACGCAGTATTTT
>TRBV15|few|TRBJ2-3|NA
CASSSSRAGESYF
TGTGCCTCCTCATCGTCGAGGGCAGGGGAATCGTATTTT
>TRBV7-2|many|TRBJ2-1|TRBD2
CASSPSGSSYNEQFF
TGTGCCAGCAGTCCCAGCGGGAGTTCCTACAATGAGCAGTTCTTC
>TRBV7-2|NA|TRBJ2-5|NA
CASSSRPGEGETQYF
TGTGCCAGCAGCTCGCGACCAGGGGAGGGGGAGACCCAGTACTTC
>TRBV15|NA|TRBJ2-3|TRBD2
CATSRRGTSGDTQYF
TGTGCCACCAGCAGGCGCGGGACTAGTGGGGATACGCAGTATTTT
>TRBV28|NA|TRBJ1-2|NA
CASRPTDPANYGYTF
TGTGCCAGCAGGCCAACAGATCCGGCTAACTATGGCTACACCTTC
>TRBV12-3/TRBV12-4|NA|TRBJ2-1|NA
CASRPNYLLNRGEQFF
TGTGCCAGCAGACCCAACTACCTCCTAAATCGCGGTGAGCAGTTCTTC
>TRBV7-4|NA|TRBJ2-3|NA
CASSLPVTDTQYF
TGTGCCAGCAGCTTACCGGTAACAGATACGCAGTATTTT
>TRBV7-2|few|TRBJ2-7|NA
CASSPDAGEEQYF
TGTGCCAGCAGCCCGGACGCGGGTGAAGAGCAGTACTTC
>TRBV12-3/TRBV12-4|NA|TRBJ2-4|NA
CASSNSPVEGDIQYF
TGTGCCAGCAGTAACAGTCCCGTGGAGGGAGACATTCAGTACTTC
>TRBV7-2|many|TRBJ1-1|NA
CASSRYYSWEAEAFF
TGTGCCAGCAGCCGATATTATAGCTGGGAGGCTGAAGCTTTCTTT
>TRBV20-1|NA|TRBJ1-5|NA
CSARQDSHSNQPQHF
TGCAGTGCTAGGCAGGACAGTCATAGCAATCAGCCCCAGCATTTT
>TRBV10-3|NA|TRBJ2-1|NA
CAISDPRFNEQFF
TGTGCCATCAGTGATCCAAGGTTCAATGAGCAGTTCTTC
>TRBV11-2|NA|TRBJ1-4|NA
CASSFATDEKLFF
TGTGCCAGCAGCTTCGCCACGGATGAAAAACTGTTTTTT
>TRBV10-3|NA|TRBJ1-6|TRBD1
CAISESRQGMNSPLHF
TGTGCCATCAGTGAGTCAAGACAGGGGATGAATTCACCCCTCCACTTT
>TRBV6-1|NA|TRBJ2-6|NA
CASSEEWGQGESSGANVLTF
TGTGCCAGCAGTGAAGAGTGGGGTCAGGGAGAGAGCTCTGGGGCCAACGTCCTGACTTTC
>TRBV7-6|NA|TRBJ2-3|NA
CASSLGVYTSTDTQYF
TGTGCCAGCAGCTTAGGAGTGTATACTAGCACAGATACGCAGTATTTT
>TRBV27|few|TRBJ2-5|NA
CASSFQSGETQYF
TGTGCCAGCAGTTTTCAAAGCGGGGAGACCCAGTACTTC
>TRBV7-6|NA|TRBJ2-6|NA
CASTPARPLSSGANVLTF
TGTGCCAGCACCCCCGCCCGGCCCTTAAGCTCTGGGGCCAACGTCCTGACTTTC
>TRBV6-2/TRBV6-3|few|TRBJ1-1|NA
CASSYEAGTNTEAFF
TGTGCCAGCAGTTACGAGGCAGGAACGAACACTGAAGCTTTCTTT
>TRBV7-2|NA|TRBJ2-5|NA
CASRSTPRQETQYF
TGTGCCAGCAGATCTACACCCCGCCAAGAGACCCAGTACTTC
>TRBV7-2|many|TRBJ2-5|TRBD2
CASSPGLAGGGRETQYF
TGTGCCAGCAGCCCGGGACTAGCGGGAGGGGGAAGAGAGACCCAGTACTTC
>TRBV7-2|many|TRBJ2-1|NA
CASSLVAGVAYNEQFF
TGTGCCAGCAGCTTAGTTGCGGGTGTGGCCTACAATGAGCAGTTCTTC
>TRBV7-6|few|TRBJ2-7|TRBD1
CASSTGTGSLSYEQYF
TGTGCCAGCAGCACCGGGACAGGGAGTTTATCCTACGAGCAGTACTTC
>TRBV7-2|once|TRBJ2-7|TRBD2
CASSRRLAAYEQYF
TGTGCCAGCAGCCGGCGACTAGCGGCTTACGAGCAGTACTTC
>TRBV6-2/TRBV6-3|NA|TRBJ1-1|NA
CASRTVLGTEAFF
TGTGCCAGCAGGACAGTTTTGGGGACTGAAGCTTTCTTT
>TRBV7-2|NA|TRBJ2-5|NA
CASSLDFSQETQYF
TGTGCCAGCAGCTTAGACTTTTCACAAGAGACCCAGTACTTC
>TRBV19|NA|TRBJ2-7|NA
CASSMGPRDTYEQYF
TGTGCCAGTAGTATGGGGCCCCGGGACACCTACGAGCAGTACTTC
>TRBV7-2|NA|TRBJ2-7|NA
CASSLRALYEQYF
TGTGCCAGCAGCTTACGGGCCCTCTACGAGCAGTACTTC
>TRBV7-2|few|TRBJ2-3|NA
CASSLPGLAQYF
TGTGCCAGCAGCTTACCCGGATTGGCGCAGTATTTT
>TRBV7-6|NA|TRBJ2-1|TRBD2
CASSLGPGLAGVSPTYNEQFF
TGTGCCAGCAGCTTAGGCCCGGGACTAGCGGGAGTCAGCCCCACCTACAATGAGCAGTTCTTC
>TRBV11-1|NA|TRBJ2-4|NA
CASSLGGLDIQYF
TGTGCCAGCAGCTTGGGGGGGCTGGACATTCAGTACTTC
>TRBV5-4|NA|TRBJ2-3|NA
CASSIRQNGATQYF
TGTGCCAGCAGCATCCGACAGAACGGGGCTACGCAGTATTTT
>TRBV7-6|NA|TRBJ2-3|TRBD2
CASSLERSGAGTQYF
TGTGCCAGCAGCTTAGAGCGAAGCGGGGCCGGGACGCAGTATTTT
>TRBV5-1|NA|TRBJ2-7|NA
CASSQVNSYEQYF
TGCGCCAGCAGCCAGGTAAACTCCTACGAGCAGTACTTC
>TRBV20-1|NA|TRBJ2-3|NA
CSARDPRREADTQYF
TGCAGTGCTAGAGACCCGAGGAGGGAAGCAGATACGCAGTATTTT
>TRBV6-5|few|TRBJ2-1|NA
CASSYSIPSVRSYNEQFF
TGTGCCAGCAGTTACTCGATTCCTAGCGTACGCTCCTACAATGAGCAGTTCTTC
>TRBV12-3/TRBV12-4|NA|TRBJ2-5|NA
CASSPGGAAYQETQYF
TGTGCCAGCAGTCCGGGCGGGGCCGCGTACCAAGAGACCCAGTACTTC